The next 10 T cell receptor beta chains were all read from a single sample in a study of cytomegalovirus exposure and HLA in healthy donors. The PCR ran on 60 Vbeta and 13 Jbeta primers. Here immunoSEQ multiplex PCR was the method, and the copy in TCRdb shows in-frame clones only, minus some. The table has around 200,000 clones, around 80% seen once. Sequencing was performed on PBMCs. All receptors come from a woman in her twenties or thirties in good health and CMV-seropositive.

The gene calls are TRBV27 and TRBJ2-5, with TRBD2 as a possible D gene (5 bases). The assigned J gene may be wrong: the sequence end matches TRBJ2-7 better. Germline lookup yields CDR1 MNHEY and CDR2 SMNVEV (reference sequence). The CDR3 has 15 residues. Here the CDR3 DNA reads TGTGCCAGCAGTTTATTGCCCGGGGAAAACTACGAGCAGTACTTC. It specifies CASSLLPGENYEQYF.

CDR3 nucleotides: TGTGCCAGCAGACCCGGACAGGGGGGTTTCAGGGATACGCAGTATTTT. Protein product: CASRPGQGGFRDTQYF. The chain employs TRBV7-9 and TRBJ2-3, with 10 bases fitting TRBD1. V dropped 6 bases and J dropped 6; count of bases not matched to a gene: 12. The germline V gene encodes CDR1 SEHNR and CDR2 FQNEAQ (reference sequence). This CDR3 region has 16 residues.

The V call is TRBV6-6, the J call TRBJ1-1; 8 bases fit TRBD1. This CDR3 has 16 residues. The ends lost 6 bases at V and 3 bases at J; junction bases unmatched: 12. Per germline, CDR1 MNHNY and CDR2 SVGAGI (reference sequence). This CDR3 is CASSPQDRVRHTEAFF. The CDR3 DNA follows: TGTGCCAGCAGCCCTCAGGACAGGGTAAGGCACACTGAAGCTTTCTTT.

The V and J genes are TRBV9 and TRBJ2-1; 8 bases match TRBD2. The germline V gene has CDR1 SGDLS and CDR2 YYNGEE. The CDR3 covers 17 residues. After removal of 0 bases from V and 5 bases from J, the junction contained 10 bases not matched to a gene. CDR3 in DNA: TGTGCCAGCAGCGTAGTAGGGGCTAGCGGGCACCACAATGAGCAGTTCTTC. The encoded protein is CASSVVGASGHHNEQFF.

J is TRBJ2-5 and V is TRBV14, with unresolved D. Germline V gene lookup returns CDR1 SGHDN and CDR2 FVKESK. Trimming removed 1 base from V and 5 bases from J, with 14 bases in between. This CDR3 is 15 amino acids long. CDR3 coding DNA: TGTGCCAGCAGCCAAGCAGCTACCATCAGGGAGACCCAGTACTTC. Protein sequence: CASSQAATIRETQYF.

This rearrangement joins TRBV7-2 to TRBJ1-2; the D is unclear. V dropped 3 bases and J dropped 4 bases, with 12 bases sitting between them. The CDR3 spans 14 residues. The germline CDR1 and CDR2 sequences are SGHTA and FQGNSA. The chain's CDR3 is CASSFPSVPYGYTF. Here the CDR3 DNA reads TGTGCCAGCAGCTTCCCCAGCGTTCCCTATGGCTACACCTTC.

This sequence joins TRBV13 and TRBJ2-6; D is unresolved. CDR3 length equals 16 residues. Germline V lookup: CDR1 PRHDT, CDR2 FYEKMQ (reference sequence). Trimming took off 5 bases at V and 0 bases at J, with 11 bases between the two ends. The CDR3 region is CASSPSPYSGANVLTF. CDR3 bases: TGTGCCAGCAGCCCTTCTCCTTACTCTGGGGCCAACGTCCTGACTTTC.

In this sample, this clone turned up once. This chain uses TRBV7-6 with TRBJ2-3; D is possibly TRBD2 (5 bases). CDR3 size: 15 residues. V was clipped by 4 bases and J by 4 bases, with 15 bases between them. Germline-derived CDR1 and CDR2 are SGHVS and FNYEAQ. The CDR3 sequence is CASSSPFGGADTQYF. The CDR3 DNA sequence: TGTGCCAGCAGCTCCCCCTTCGGAGGCGCAGATACGCAGTATTTT.

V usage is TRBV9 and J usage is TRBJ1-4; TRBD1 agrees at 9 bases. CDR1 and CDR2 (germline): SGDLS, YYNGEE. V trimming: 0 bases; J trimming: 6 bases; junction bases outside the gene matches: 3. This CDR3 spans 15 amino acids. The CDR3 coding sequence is TGTGCCAGCAGCGTAGGGACAGGGGAGGATGAAAAACTGTTTTTT. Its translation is CASSVGTGEDEKLFF.

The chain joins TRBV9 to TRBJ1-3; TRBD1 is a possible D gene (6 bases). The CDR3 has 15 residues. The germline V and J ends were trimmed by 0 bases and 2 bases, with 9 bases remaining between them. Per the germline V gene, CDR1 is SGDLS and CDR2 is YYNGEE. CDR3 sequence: CASSVAAGAGNTIYF. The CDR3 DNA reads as TGTGCCAGCAGCGTAGCGGCAGGGGCTGGAAACACCATATATTTT. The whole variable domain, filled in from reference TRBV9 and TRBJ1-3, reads DSGVTQTPKHLITATGQRVTLRCSPRSGDLSVYWYQQSLDQGLQFLIQYYNGEERAKGNILERFSAQQFPDLHSELNLSSLELGDSALYFCASSVAAGAGNTIYFGEGSWLTVV.